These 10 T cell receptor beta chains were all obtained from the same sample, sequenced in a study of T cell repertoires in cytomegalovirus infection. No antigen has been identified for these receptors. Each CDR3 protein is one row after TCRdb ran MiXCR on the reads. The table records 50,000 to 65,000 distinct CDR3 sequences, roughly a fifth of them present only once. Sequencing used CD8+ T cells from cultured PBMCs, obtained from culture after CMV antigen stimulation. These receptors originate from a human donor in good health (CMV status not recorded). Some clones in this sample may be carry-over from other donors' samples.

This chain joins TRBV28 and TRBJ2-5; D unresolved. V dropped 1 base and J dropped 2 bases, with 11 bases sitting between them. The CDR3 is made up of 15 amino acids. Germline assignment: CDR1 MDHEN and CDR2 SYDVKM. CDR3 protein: CASSLSDSLQETQYF. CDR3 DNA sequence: TGTGCCAGCAGTTTATCGGATTCGCTGCAAGAGACCCAGTACTTC.

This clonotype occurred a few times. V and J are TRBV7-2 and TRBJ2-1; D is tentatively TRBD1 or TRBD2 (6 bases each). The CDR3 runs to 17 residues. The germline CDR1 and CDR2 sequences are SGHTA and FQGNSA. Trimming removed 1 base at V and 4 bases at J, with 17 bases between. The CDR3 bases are TGTGCCAGCAGCTTAGGAGCCCAAGGGGGGATTTACAATGAGCAGTTCTTC. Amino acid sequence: CASSLGAQGGIYNEQFF. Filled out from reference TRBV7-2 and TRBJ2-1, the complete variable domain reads GAGVSQSPSNKVTEKGKDVELRCDPISGHTALYWYRQSLGQGLEFLIYFQGNSAPDKSGLPSDRFSAERTGGSVSTLTIQRTQQEDSAVYLCASSLGAQGGIYNEQFFGPGTRLTVL.

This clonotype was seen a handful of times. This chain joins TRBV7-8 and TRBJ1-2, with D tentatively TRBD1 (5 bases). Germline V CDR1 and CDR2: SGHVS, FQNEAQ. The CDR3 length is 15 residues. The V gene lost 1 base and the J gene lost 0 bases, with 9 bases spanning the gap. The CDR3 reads CASSLEGISNYGYTF. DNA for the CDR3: TGTGCCAGCAGCTTAGAGGGGATCTCTAACTATGGCTACACCTTC.

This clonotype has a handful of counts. CDR3 in DNA: TGTGCCAGCAGCCCCTCCGGGACAACCTCCAATCAGCCCCAGCATTTT. Translated: CASSPSGTTSNQPQHF. J is TRBJ1-5 and V is TRBV7-9; the D gene is possibly TRBD1 (6 bases). The CDR3 runs to 16 residues. CDR1 and CDR2 from the germline V gene are SEHNR and FQNEAQ (reference sequence). V lost 5 bases and J 3 bases, leaving 17 bases between the germline ends. Supplemented by reference TRBV7-9 and TRBJ1-5, the full variable domain reads DTGVSQNPRHKITKRGQNVTFRCDPISEHNRLYWYRQTLGQGPEFLTYFQNEAQLEKSRLLSDRFSAERPKGSFSTLEIQRTEQGDSAMYLCASSPSGTTSNQPQHFGDGTRLSIL.

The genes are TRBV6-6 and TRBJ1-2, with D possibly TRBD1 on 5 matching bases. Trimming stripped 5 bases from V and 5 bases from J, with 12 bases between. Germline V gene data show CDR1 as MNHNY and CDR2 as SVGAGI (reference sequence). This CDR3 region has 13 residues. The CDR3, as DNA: TGTGCCAGCAGTCTCTCGGCAGGGTATGGCTACACCTTC. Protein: CASSLSAGYGYTF.

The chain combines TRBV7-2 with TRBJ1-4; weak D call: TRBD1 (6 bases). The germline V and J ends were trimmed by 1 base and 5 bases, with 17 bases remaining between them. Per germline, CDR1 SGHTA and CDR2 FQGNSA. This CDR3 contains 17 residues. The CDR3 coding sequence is TGTGCCAGCAGCTTAGGGGGCAGGGGCATTATAAATGAAAAACTGTTTTTT. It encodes CASSLGGRGIINEKLFF.

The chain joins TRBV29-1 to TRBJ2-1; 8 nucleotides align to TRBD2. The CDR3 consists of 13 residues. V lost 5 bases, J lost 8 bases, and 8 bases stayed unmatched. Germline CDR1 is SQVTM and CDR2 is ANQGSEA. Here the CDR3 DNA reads TGCAGCGTTCGACTAGCGAGCTGGTATGAGCAGTTCTTC. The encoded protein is CSVRLASWYEQFF.

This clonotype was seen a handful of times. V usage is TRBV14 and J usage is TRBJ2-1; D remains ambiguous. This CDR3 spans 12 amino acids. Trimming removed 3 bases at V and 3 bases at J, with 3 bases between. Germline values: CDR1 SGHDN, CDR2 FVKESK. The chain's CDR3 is CASSQGYNEQFF. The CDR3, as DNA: TGTGCCAGCAGCCAGGGCTACAATGAGCAGTTCTTC.

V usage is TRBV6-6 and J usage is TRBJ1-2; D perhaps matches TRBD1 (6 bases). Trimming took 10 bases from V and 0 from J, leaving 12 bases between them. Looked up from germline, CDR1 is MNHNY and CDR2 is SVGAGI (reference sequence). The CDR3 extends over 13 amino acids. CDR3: CAIRDITNYGYTF. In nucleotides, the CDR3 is TGTGCCATTCGGGACATAACTAACTATGGCTACACCTTC.

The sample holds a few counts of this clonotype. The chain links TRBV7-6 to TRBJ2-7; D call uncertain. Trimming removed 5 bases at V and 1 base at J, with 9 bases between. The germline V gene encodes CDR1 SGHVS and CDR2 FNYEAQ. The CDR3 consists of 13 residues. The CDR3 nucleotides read TGTGCCAGCAGCCCCGGGTGGTCCTACGAGCAGTACTTC. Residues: CASSPGWSYEQYF. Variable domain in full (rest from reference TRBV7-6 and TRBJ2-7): GAGVSQSPRYKVTKRGQDVALRCDPISGHVSLYWYRQALGQGPEFLTYFNYEAQQDKSGLPNDRFSAERPEGSISTLTIQRTEQRDSAMYRCASSPGWSYEQYFGPGTRLTVT.